This entry is about one T cell receptor (beta chain). The data originate from a study of blood T cell repertoires in COVID-19. Study-level information: There were acute and convalescent COVID-19 samples, and they came from the United States, Italy and Spain. PBMCs, B-cell-depleted T cells, or T cells provided the cDNA or gDNA that made up the material.

This CDR3 region has 15 residues. Trimming pared 2 bases from V and 0 bases from J, leaving 8 bases between. Germline V gene lookup returns CDR1 LGHNT and CDR2 FRNRAP. In the study's own analysis: Amplifying reference gene primers gave estimates of nucleated cell counts. This table comes from immunoSEQ multiplex PCR, and its TCRdb copy is limited to in-frame clones, with some not included. Clone size and V and J calls were adopted from that table, with D and trimming inferred from the DNA. The sample holds around 260,000 clones, 75% to 90% seen once. This receptor was identified in a woman between 40 and 55 years old who had recovered from COVID-19. The J gene is TRBJ1-3, the V gene TRBV12-5; a weak D match, TRBD1 (5 bases). The sample comprised peripheral blood. The CDR3 nucleotides are TGTGCTAGTGGTTTGACAGGATTCTCTGGAAACACCATATATTTT. This translates into CASGLTGFSGNTIYF.